A selection of T cell receptor beta chains follows, all from one sample in a study of shared clonotypes between healthy human individuals. Clones were read by immunoSEQ multiplex PCR, and TCRdb kept only the in-frame ones, dropping some. Of some 2,500,000 clones in the sample, roughly 90% were seen once. The source material was naive CD4+ T cells from PBMCs. These receptors were taken from a man in his late teens or twenties in good health. Some clones in this sample may be carry-over from other donors' samples. CDR3s include the opening cysteine and the closing phenylalanine or tryptophan. The D gene is left open where the match is weak. Clone size is stated in some rows and not others, as once, few, many or a class when expanded.

len	v_gene	abundance	d_gene	j_gene	CDR3nt	CDR3aa
14	TRBV11-2	-	TRBD2	TRBJ2-7	TGTGCCAGCAGCCCACGGGGGGTTCGAGACGAGCAGTACTTC	CASSPRGVRDEQYF
14	TRBV7-9	-	-	TRBJ1-5	TGTGCCAGTAGCGGAGGTGGAGGAAATCAGCCCCAGCATTTT	CASSGGGGNQPQHF
15	TRBV5-1	-	TRBD2	TRBJ2-1	TGCGCCAGCAGCCCCGGGGACGGGGGGAGGAATGAGCAGTTCTTC	CASSPGDGGRNEQFF
14	TRBV29-1	-	TRBD1	TRBJ2-2	TGCAGCGTGAATCAGGGGGCGGACACCGGGGAGCTGTTTTTT	CSVNQGADTGELFF
15	TRBV4-1	-	-	TRBJ2-1	TGCGCCAGCAGCCGCCGGGACCAAACCTACAATGAGCAGTTCTTC	CASSRRDQTYNEQFF
14	TRBV6-6	-	-	TRBJ1-3	TGTGCCAGCAGTTACGCCAGTTCTGGAAACACCATATATTTT	CASSYASSGNTIYF
16	TRBV2	-	TRBD2	TRBJ2-5	TGTGCCAGCAGCCCCGTTCTAGCGGGAGGAGGAGAGACCCAGTACTTC	CASSPVLAGGGETQYF
13	TRBV4-1	-	-	TRBJ2-7	TGCGCCAGCAGTCAGACCATAGCCTACGAGCAGTACTTC	CASSQTIAYEQYF
15	TRBV4-1	once	-	TRBJ2-2	TGCGCCAGCAGCCATCCACCCACGTATGGTAGGGAGCTGTTTTTT	CASSHPPTYGRELFF
14	TRBV2	-	-	TRBJ2-5	TGTGCCAGCAGTGAGCTGTCAGGGATCGAGACCCAGTACTTC	CASSELSGIETQYF
17	TRBV28	-	TRBD2	TRBJ2-7	TGTGCCAGCAGTAGAACTATAGCGGGAGGCTTCTCCTACGAGCAGTACTTC	CASSRTIAGGFSYEQYF
15	TRBV6-6	-	-	TRBJ2-7	TGTGCCAGCAGTTACTCTAAGGACGGGTGGGGCGAGCAGTACTTC	CASSYSKDGWGEQYF
14	TRBV7-2	once	-	TRBJ2-3	TGTGCCAGCAGCTTAGGTCGACAACTAGATACGCAGTATTTT	CASSLGRQLDTQYF
12	TRBV30	-	-	TRBJ1-5	TGTGCCTGGAGTTCGGGTAATCAGCCCCAGCATTTT	CAWSSGNQPQHF
18	TRBV7-9	few	-	TRBJ2-6	TGTGCCAGCAGCCAAGGCTGGGCATGGCCGCTTGGGGCCAACGTCCTGACTTTC	CASSQGWAWPLGANVLTF
14	TRBV7-8	-	-	TRBJ2-7	TGTGCCAGCAGACGGGGGGAGGACAGCGGCGAGCAGTACTTC	CASRRGEDSGEQYF
13	TRBV7-9	-	TRBD2	TRBJ2-7	TGTGCCAGCAGCTCAAGCGGGACTTACGAGCAGTACTTC	CASSSSGTYEQYF
16	TRBV28	-	TRBD1	TRBJ2-2	TGTGCCAGCAGTGCCTCCGGGACAGGGAACACCGGGGAGCTGTTTTTT	CASSASGTGNTGELFF
16	TRBV21-1	-	-	TRBJ1-1	TGTGCCAGCAGCAAAGATGGTTCAGGGAGCGGCACTGAAGCTTTCTTT	CASSKDGSGSGTEAFF
14	TRBV14	-	-	TRBJ2-7	TGTGCCAGCAGCCAATCCGGGGGCACCTACGAGCAGTACTTC	CASSQSGGTYEQYF
13	TRBV7-2	once	-	TRBJ2-1	TGTGCCAGCAGCTTAGTCTCCTCGAATGAGCAGTTCTTC	CASSLVSSNEQFF
14	TRBV21-1	-	-	TRBJ2-7	TGTGCCAGCCCCGGGACAGGGGTATCCTACGAGCAGTACTTC	CASPGTGVSYEQYF
13	TRBV2	once	TRBD1	TRBJ2-2	TGTGCCAGCAGTGGGACAGGCACCGGGGAGCTGTTTTTT	CASSGTGTGELFF
14	TRBV19	-	-	TRBJ1-1	TGTGCCAGTAGTATGGGCGGACTGAACACTGAAGCTTTCTTT	CASSMGGLNTEAFF
17	TRBV9	-	-	TRBJ1-4	TGTGCCAGCAGCGCCGCCCCGGGGACGGGTGGTAATGAAAAACTGTTTTTT	CASSAAPGTGGNEKLFF
16	TRBV5-1	-	TRBD1	TRBJ2-1	TGCGCCAGCAGCCTTCAAATGGGACAGGGGTTGAATGAGCAGTTCTTC	CASSLQMGQGLNEQFF
12	TRBV4-2	-	-	TRBJ1-1	TGTGCCAGCAGCCAAGATGGGCTTGAAGCTTTCTTT	CASSQDGLEAFF
14	TRBV6-1	-	TRBD1	TRBJ1-2	TGTGCCAGCAGGGAAGGGGGCAGGCTTACTGGCTACACCTTC	CASREGGRLTGYTF
14	TRBV6-6	-	TRBD1	TRBJ1-1	TGTGCCAGCACCTACAGGGGGATGCGAGAGAAAGCTTTCTTT	CASTYRGMREKAFF
14	TRBV5-1	-	-	TRBJ1-4	TGCGCCAGCAGCCCAGGGTTGGCTAATGAAAAACTGTTTTTT	CASSPGLANEKLFF
13	TRBV7-2	-	-	TRBJ2-7	TGTGCCAGCAGCCCAGGGTATGGCTACGAGCAGTACTTC	CASSPGYGYEQYF
16	TRBV21-1	-	-	TRBJ1-3	TGTGCCAGCATTCCTTTACTAAGGAACTCTGGAAACACCATATATTTT	CASIPLLRNSGNTIYF
14	TRBV5-1	-	-	TRBJ2-1	TGCGCCAGCAGCTTCAGGGCCCTCTACAATGAGCAGTTCTTC	CASSFRALYNEQFF
14	TRBV11-3	-	-	TRBJ1-1	TGTGCCAGCAGCTCCTCGGGGCAGAACACTGAAGCTTTCTTT	CASSSSGQNTEAFF
14	TRBV5-4	-	-	TRBJ1-2	TGTGCCAGCAGCTTGGAGGCAGGGAAAGGTGGCTACACCTTC	CASSLEAGKGGYTF
16	TRBV4-1	once	TRBD2	TRBJ2-7	TGCGCCAGCAGCCAAGAGGGTCCTAGCGGGAGCTACGAGCAGTACTTC	CASSQEGPSGSYEQYF
15	TRBV10-3	-	-	TRBJ1-5	TGTGCCATCAGTGAGTCGGGAGGGGGACATCAGCCCCAGCATTTT	CAISESGGGHQPQHF